The sequence of this T cell receptor (beta chain) was determined in a study of blood T cell repertoires in COVID-19 (dated by TCRdb to between 2020 and 2021). Some background on the complete study: The collaborator samples originated in the United States, Italy and Spain and spanned the acute and convalescent phases of COVID-19. The repertoires were released in a freely available public database meant as a resource for research on the immune response to SARS-CoV-2. Where HLA class I and class II types were available, the types were taken from metadata supplied by the sample provider, not from assay-based typing. The sample metadata nearly always contained a de-identified subject ID, COVID-19 status, age in years and sex. The samples were drawn from the first 160 participants of the ongoing ImmuneRACE study and from 950 to 1,500 subjects provided by 6 global collaborators. The material from the prospective study consisted of cDNA or gDNA derived from T cells, B-cell-depleted T cells, or PBMCs. Subjects who had been exposed to COVID-19, were actively infected with it, or had recovered from it provided the deeply sampled blood TCRbeta repertoires that made up the dataset. Broad study findings and their caveats: The quantity of clinical and demographic metadata differed by source and by participant and was supplied without curation.

Per the germline V gene, SGHTA is the CDR1 and FQGNSA is the CDR2. The CDR3 sequence holds 15 residues, the cysteine and phenylalanine included. Here the CDR3 DNA is all that survives: 45 bases in frame from base 1. V sheds 5 bases and J sheds 0 bases, leaving 14 bases between their ends. In the prospective study, participants were roughly 18 to 100 years old, resided in 24 geographic areas of the United States, and were enrolled through a virtual design. In the prospective study, cohorts were assigned on the basis of participant-reported clinical history obtained from a screening survey and a study questionnaire. Recovered participants in ImmuneRACE Cohort 3 were defined by two consecutive negative NP/OP PCR tests, clearance by a healthcare professional, or resolution of symptoms. Each participant in the prospective study had whole blood, serum and a nasopharyngeal or oropharyngeal swab collected by mobile phlebotomists. Additional blood draws and questionnaires over an approximately two-month period could optionally be provided by prospective study participants. Prospective study blood samples were shipped either frozen or at room temperature before DNA extraction.

TCRbeta CDR3 regions were amplified from genomic DNA using the immunoSEQ Assay, a bias-controlled multiplex PCR. The study's own analysis went as follows. Within the assay, amplification of reference gene primers was used to estimate how many nucleated cells each sample contained. To quantify the absolute abundance of each unique TCRbeta CDR3 rearrangement, sequence reads were collapsed and filtered. Productive Simpson clonality was computed per sample as the square root of Simpson's diversity index over productive rearrangements. Imported from immuneACCESS, the table was reduced by TCRdb to in-frame sequences with V and J called. These copies leave out some clones; in studies compared against another copy, an unresolved V gene accounts for under half, and the cause of the remainder is not known. The DNA was the basis for D and trimming; V, J and clone size are from that table. This sample comprises 190,000 or so clones, more than 80% of them detected only once. The leading ten clones occupy roughly 8.7% of the sample.

This clone was recorded a few times. Its target antigen remains unknown. No clone much larger than this one lies a single base away; base qualities are absent. The chain joins TRBV7-2 to TRBJ2-7; the best D guess is TRBD1, with 5 bases matching. The clonotype comes from a man aged 40-55 years who had recovered from COVID-19. The sequencing sample was made of PBMCs or T cells enriched from blood (not recorded which). Here is the DNA: TGTGCCAGCAGCAGCGCCCCAGGGTACTCCTACGAGCAGTACTTC. It codes for CASSSAPGYSYEQYF.